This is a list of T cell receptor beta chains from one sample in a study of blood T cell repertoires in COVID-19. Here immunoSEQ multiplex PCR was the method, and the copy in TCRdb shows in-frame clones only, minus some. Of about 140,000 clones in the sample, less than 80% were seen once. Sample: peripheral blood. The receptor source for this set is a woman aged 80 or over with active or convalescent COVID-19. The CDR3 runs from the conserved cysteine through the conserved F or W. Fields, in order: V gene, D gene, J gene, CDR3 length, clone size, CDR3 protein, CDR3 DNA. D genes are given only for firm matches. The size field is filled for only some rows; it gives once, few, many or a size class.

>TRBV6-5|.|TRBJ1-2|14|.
CASSLPAGTNGYTF
TGTGCCAGCAGTCTACCCGCCGGGACAAATGGCTACACCTTC
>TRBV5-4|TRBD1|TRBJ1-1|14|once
CASRGQGANTEAFF
TGTGCCAGCAGAGGACAGGGGGCGAACACTGAAGCTTTCTTT
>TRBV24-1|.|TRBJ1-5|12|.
CATSVRSQPQHF
TGTGCCACCAGTGTACGCAGTCAGCCCCAGCATTTT
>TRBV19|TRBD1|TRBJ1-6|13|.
CASHQGGNSPLHF
TGTGCCAGCCACCAGGGGGGTAATTCACCCCTCCACTTT
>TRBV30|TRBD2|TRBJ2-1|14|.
CAYGTTSSYNEQFF
TGTGCCTACGGGACTACGAGCTCCTACAATGAGCAGTTCTTC
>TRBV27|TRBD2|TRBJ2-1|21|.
CASSPSLVTGGAVNRHNEQFF
TGTGCCAGCAGTCCGTCCCTTGTGACCGGGGGGGCAGTTAACAGGCACAATGAGCAGTTCTTC
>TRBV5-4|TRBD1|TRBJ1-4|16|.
CASSLALGQGNEKLFF
TGTGCCAGCAGCTTGGCTCTGGGACAGGGAAATGAAAAACTGTTTTTT
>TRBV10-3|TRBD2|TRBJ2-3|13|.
CAMAAGGTDTQYF
TGTGCCATGGCTGCGGGAGGCACAGATACGCAGTATTTT
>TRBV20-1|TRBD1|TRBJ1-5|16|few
CSASGGTGTINQPQHF
TGCAGTGCTAGTGGAGGGACAGGGACGATCAATCAGCCCCAGCATTTT
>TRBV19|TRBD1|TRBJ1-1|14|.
CASNSARQGTEAFF
TGTGCCAGTAACTCCGCGAGACAGGGCACTGAAGCTTTCTTT
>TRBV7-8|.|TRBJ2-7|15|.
CASSLEVTSSYEQYF
TGTGCCAGCAGTCTTGAGGTGACTAGCTCCTACGAGCAGTACTTC
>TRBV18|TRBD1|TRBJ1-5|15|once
CASSPSQGQNQPQHF
TGTGCCAGCTCACCATCACAGGGGCAAAATCAGCCCCAGCATTTT
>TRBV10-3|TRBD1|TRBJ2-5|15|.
CAISAGTAEAETQYF
TGTGCCATCAGTGCCGGGACAGCTGAGGCAGAGACCCAGTACTTC
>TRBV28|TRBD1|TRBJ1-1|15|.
CASKKGQGMNTEAFF
TGTGCCAGCAAAAAGGGACAGGGGATGAACACTGAAGCTTTCTTT
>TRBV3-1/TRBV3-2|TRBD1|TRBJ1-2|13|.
CASSHGTGDGYTF
TGTGCCAGCAGCCACGGGACAGGGGACGGCTACACCTTC
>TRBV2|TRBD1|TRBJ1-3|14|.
CASSADRAGNTIYF
TGTGCCAGCAGCGCGGACAGGGCTGGAAACACCATATATTTT
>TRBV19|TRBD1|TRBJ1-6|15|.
CASSMDRGQGSPLHF
TGTGCCAGTAGTATGGACAGGGGGCAGGGATCACCCCTCCACTTT
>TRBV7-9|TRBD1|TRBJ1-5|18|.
CASSLTGQAGNSNQPQHF
TGTGCCAGCAGCTTAACCGGACAGGCGGGCAATAGCAATCAGCCCCAGCATTTT
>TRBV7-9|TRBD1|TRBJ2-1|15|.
CASSADRGSYRKIFF
TGTGCCAGCAGCGCAGACAGGGGGTCCTACAGAAAAATATTCTTC
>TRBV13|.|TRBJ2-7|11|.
CASSLGQVQVF
TGTGCCAGCAGCTTAGGCCAGGTCCAAGTCTTC
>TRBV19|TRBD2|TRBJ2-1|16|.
CASSIDSGLPYNEQFF
TGTGCCAGTAGTATAGATTCGGGACTACCCTACAATGAGCAGTTCTTC
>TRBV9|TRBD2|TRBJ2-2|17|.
CASSSRLAGTNTGELFF
TGTGCCAGCAGCTCTCGACTAGCGGGGACGAACACCGGGGAGCTGTTTTTT